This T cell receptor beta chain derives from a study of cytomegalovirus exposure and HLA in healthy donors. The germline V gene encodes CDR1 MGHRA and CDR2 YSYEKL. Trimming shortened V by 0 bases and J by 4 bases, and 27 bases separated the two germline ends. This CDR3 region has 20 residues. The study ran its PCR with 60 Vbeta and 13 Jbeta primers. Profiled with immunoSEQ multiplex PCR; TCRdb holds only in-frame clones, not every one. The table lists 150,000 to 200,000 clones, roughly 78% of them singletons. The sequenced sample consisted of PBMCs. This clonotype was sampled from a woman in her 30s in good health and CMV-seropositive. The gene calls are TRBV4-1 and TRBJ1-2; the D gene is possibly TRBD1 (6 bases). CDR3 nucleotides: TGCGCCAGCAGCCAAGACCCCTTGGCTTTAGGACAGATAAGAGGCTATGGCTACACCTTC. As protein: CASSQDPLALGQIRGYGYTF.